The entry below describes one T cell receptor (beta chain). Its specificity is unknown. The V gene lost 0 bases and the J gene lost 4 bases, with 14 bases spanning the gap. There are 17 residues in the CDR3. The V gene's germline CDR1 is SGHTS and CDR2 YDEGEE. Treatment indicated: roughly ten-day PBMC culture with coronavirus spike peptide pools or control peptides (ViraFEST assay). Pre-COVID-19 pandemic sampling (2011-2018) yielded the unexposed donor's CD4+ T cells. IL-2 at around 9.4 IU/ml and peptide pools at 9 to 10 ug/ml were added to PBMCs cultured at two million per well. Negative selection recovered the CD4+ T cells once they had spent around 10 days in culture. This specimen comes from a study of vaccination and CD4 T cells after COVID-19. As for the study in general: Post-COVID draws came a median approximately 100 days after diagnosis (range 35 to 161).

The Oncomine TCR Beta short-read assay sequenced DNA from cultured CD4+ T cells. It was cultured CD4+ T cells from which genomic DNA was extracted. TCRdb re-called the PCR reads through MiXCR, storing one row per CDR3 protein. Among roughly 8,100 distinct CDR3 sequences listed, 40% to 55% were seen once. The receptor was isolated from a human donor in good health. The sample taken for sequencing was CD4+ T cells from blood, cultured in vitro. The chain has TRBV5-8 and TRBJ1-6; tentative D call: TRBD1 (5 bases). CDR3 amino acids: CASSLGDRVLYNSPLHF. The CDR3 region has the DNA TGTGCCAGCAGCTTGGGGGACCGGGTCCTATATAATTCACCCCTCCACTTT.